The present TCR beta chain was sequenced within a study of blood T cell repertoires in COVID-19. Study-wide context: Both acute and convalescent COVID-19 samples were obtained from the United States, Italy and Spain.

In the original analysis: Amplification of reference gene primers provided the estimated nucleated cell counts. Generated by immunoSEQ multiplex PCR, the TCRdb table keeps only in-frame clones and is missing some. V and J calls and clone size follow that table, whereas D and trimming were derived from the DNA. This table holds about 210,000 clones, 92% found once. The sequence was obtained from a man in his thirties or forties with acute or convalescent COVID-19. Sequencing used peripheral blood.

CDR3 sequence (DNA): TGCGCCAGCAGCGGAACCGGGACAGCAAATGAAAAACTGTTTTTT. This gives the protein CASSGTGTANEKLFF. The chain combines TRBV5-1 with TRBJ1-4; 7 bases agree with TRBD1. The germline CDR1 and CDR2 sequences are SGHRS and YFSETQ. This CDR3 is 15 amino acids long. V gave up 4 bases and J gave up 5 bases; unmatched junction bases: 8.